This T cell receptor (beta chain) stems from a study of CD8+CD57+ T cells in acquired aplastic anemia (dated by TCRdb to the late 2010s). Regarding the study in general: Extracted DNA from sorted CD4+ and CD8+ cells averaged around 3.3 ug, ranging from about 0.17 to 27.4 ug. Mean read counts for healthy donor samples were around 10 million for CD4+ cells and 11.0 million for CD8+ cells. The paper as a whole reports these results and caveats: CD8+ Simpson's diversity did not differ significantly between patients and healthy controls (P=0.060). Twenty-nine CD8+ CDR3 sequences were found in both patients and controls but appeared to be highly expressed in patients and within the immunodominant clones of the patients.

The study deep-sequenced TCR repertoires of sorted CD4+ and CD8+ blood T cells from severe aplastic anemia patients and healthy subjects. Ficoll-Paque density gradient centrifugation was used to isolate peripheral blood mononuclear cells. Before DNA extraction, CD4+ and CD8+ T cells were sorted with FACS or magnetic beads. At least ten counts were recorded for this clonotype. Which antigen it targets is not known. Base qualities are not provided; no much larger clone lies one nucleotide away. Profiling of TCR beta VDJ combinations and CDR3 sequences used genomic DNA as the template. TCR repertoire sequencing was run on an Illumina HiSeq 2000. The study's own analysis went as follows. TRBV/TRBJ rearrangement plots, CDR3 size and DJ length profiles, and Simpson's diversity index were used to assess repertoires. The most abundant DNA sequence in the deep sequencing data was taken as the immunodominant clone. CDR3 amino acid sequences were checked for sharing across subjects and were also compared against the VDJdb database and published repertoires. The public sequencing data were trimmed at Q25 with fastp and processed into clonotypes with MiXCR by TCRdb, which kept only in-frame beta chains. Merged by CDR3 protein, the rows form single entries marked with the most common genes and DNA. These V and J calls derive from TCRdb rather than the authors' analysis. This sample gives some 140,000 distinct CDR3 sequences in total; less than 45% of them show up just once. Clones ranked in the top ten supply 6.5% to 10% of the sample.

The sample was sorted CD4+, CD8+, or CD8+CD57+ T cells (not recorded which) from PBMCs. This TCR was recovered from a human donor in good health, serving as a control.

The CDR3 protein sequence reads: CASSTTQGVRPSYNEQFF. The DNA sequence reads TGTGCCAGCAGCACCACGCAGGGCGTGCGGCCAAGCTACAATGAGCAGTTCTTC. Recombination joined TRBV11-2 with TRBJ2-1; TRBD1 might be the D gene, on 5 matching bases. Cut back by 5 bases and 3 bases, the V and J ends lie 23 bases apart. The CDR3 numbers 18 residues from cysteine through phenylalanine. The entry retains the CDR3 DNA only, 54 bases that are in frame from base 1. Looking up the germline V gene yields CDR1 SGHAT and CDR2 FQNNGV.